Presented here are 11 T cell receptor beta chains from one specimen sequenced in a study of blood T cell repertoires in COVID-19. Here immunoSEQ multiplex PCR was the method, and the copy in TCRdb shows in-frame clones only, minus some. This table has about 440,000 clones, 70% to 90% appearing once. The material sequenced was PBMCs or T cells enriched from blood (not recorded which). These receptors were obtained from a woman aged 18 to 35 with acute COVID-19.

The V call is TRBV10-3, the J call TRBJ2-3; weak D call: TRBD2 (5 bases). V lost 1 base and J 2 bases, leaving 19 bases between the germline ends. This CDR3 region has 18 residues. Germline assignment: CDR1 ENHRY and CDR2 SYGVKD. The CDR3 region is CAISEYEDTAGNTDTQYF. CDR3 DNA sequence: TGTGCCATCAGTGAGTATGAAGACACCGCCGGGAACACAGATACGCAGTATTTT.

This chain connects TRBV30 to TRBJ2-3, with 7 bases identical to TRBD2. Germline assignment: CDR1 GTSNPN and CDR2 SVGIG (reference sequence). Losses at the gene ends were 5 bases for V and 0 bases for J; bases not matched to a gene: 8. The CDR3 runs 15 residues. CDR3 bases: TGTGCCTGGTTAACTAGCGCTACTAGCACAGATACGCAGTATTTT. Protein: CAWLTSATSTDTQYF. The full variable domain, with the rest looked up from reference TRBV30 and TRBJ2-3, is SQTIHQWPATLVQPVGSPLSLECTVEGTSNPNLYWYRQAAGRGLQLLFYSVGIGQISSEVPQNLSASRPQDRQFILSSKKLLLSDSGFYLCAWLTSATSTDTQYFGPGTRLTVL.

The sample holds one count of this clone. CDR3 nucleotide sequence: TGCGCCAGCAGCCGAGACCTCGCTGCGCGGGAGAAGCAGTACTTC. It specifies CASSRDLAAREKQYF. The chain has TRBV4-3 and TRBJ2-7; TRBD2 matches at 7 bases. The germline gives CDR1 LGHNA, CDR2 YSLEER. V trimming: 4 bases; J trimming: 8 bases; junction bases outside the gene matches: 14. CDR3 size: 15 residues.

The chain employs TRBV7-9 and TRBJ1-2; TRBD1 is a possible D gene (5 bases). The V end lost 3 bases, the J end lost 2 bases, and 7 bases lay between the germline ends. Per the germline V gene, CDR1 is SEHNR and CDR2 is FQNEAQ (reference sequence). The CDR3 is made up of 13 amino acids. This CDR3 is CASSLDKNYGYTF. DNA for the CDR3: TGTGCCAGCAGCTTGGACAAGAACTATGGCTACACCTTC.

The CDR3 bases are TGTGCCAGCAGTTTGGCAGCGGGGGCCTTAGCAGATACGCAGTATTTT. Amino acids: CASSLAAGALADTQYF. The gene calls are TRBV27 and TRBJ2-3; TRBD2 aligns across 8 bases. Germline V gene lookup returns CDR1 MNHEY and CDR2 SMNVEV (reference sequence). The CDR3 is 16 residues long. The ends lost 3 bases at V and 4 bases at J; junction bases unmatched: 9.

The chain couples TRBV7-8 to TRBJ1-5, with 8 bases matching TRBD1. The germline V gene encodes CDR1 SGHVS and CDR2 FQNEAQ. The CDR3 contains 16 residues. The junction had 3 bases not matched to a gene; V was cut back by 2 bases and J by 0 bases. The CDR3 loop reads CASSLTTGVSNQPQHF. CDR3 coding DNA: TGTGCCAGCAGCTTAACGACAGGGGTTAGCAATCAGCCCCAGCATTTT.

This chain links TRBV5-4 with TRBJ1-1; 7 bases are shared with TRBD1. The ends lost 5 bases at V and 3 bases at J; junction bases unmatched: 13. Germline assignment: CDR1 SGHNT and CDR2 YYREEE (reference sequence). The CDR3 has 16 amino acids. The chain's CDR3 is CASSFYYRQGDTEAFF. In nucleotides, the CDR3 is TGTGCCAGCAGTTTTTACTACCGACAGGGCGACACTGAAGCTTTCTTT.

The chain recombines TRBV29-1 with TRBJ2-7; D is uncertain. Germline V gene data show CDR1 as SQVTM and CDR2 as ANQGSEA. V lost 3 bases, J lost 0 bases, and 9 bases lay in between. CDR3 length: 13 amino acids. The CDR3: CSVDLENSYEQYF. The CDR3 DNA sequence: TGCAGCGTTGATTTAGAAAACTCCTACGAGCAGTACTTC.

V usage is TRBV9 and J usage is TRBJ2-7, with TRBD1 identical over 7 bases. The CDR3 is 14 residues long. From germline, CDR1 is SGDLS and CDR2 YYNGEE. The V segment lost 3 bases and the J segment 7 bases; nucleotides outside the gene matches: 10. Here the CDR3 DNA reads TGTGCCAGCAGCGCGTATGACAGGGAAGGAGAGCAGTACTTC. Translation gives CASSAYDREGEQYF.

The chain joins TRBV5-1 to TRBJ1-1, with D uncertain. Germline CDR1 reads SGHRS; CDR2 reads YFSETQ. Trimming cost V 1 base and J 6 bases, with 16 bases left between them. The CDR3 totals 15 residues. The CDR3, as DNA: TGCGCCAGCAGCTTGTCGAGATATGAATTTCCTGAAGCTTTCTTT. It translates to CASSLSRYEFPEAFF.

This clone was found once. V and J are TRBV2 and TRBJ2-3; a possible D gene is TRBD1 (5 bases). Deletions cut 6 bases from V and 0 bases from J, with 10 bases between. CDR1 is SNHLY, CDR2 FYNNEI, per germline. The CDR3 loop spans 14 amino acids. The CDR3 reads CASSGRVSTDTQYF. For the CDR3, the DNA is TGTGCCAGCAGCGGCAGGGTGAGCACAGATACGCAGTATTTT.